This T cell receptor (beta chain) is from a study of control samples from healthy donors and cancer patients. Germline-derived CDR1 and CDR2 are PRHDT and FYEKMQ (reference sequence). Unmatched junction bases numbered 5, after V lost 5 bases and J lost 1 base. The CDR3 has 16 residues. Profiled with immunoSEQ multiplex PCR; TCRdb holds only in-frame clones, not every one. The sample includes around 90,000 clones, more than 75% of them seen just once. The material sequenced was blood. This clonotype was obtained from a woman between 35 and 50 years old in good health. This chain links TRBV13 with TRBJ1-3; 10 nucleotides line up with TRBD1. This CDR3 reads CASSIGQGGSGNTIYF. The DNA for the CDR3 is TGTGCCAGCAGCATTGGACAGGGGGGATCTGGAAACACCATATATTTT.